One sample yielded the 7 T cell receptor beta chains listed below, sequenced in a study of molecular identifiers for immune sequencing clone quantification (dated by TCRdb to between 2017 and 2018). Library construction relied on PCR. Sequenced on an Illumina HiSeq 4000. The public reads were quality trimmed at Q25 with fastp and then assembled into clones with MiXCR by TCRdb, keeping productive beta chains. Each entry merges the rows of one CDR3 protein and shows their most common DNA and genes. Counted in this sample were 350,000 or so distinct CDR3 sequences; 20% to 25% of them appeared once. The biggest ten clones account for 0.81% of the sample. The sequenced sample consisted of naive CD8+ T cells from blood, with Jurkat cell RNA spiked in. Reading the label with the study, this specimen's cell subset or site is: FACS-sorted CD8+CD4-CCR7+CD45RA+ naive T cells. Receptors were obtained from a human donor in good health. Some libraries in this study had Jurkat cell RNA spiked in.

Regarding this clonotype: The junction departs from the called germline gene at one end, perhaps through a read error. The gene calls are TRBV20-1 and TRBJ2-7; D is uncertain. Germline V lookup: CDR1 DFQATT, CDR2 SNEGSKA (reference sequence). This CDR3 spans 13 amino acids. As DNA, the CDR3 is TGCGGTGCTAGAGTCCCGACTGGCTACGAGCAGTACTTC. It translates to CGARVPTGYEQYF.

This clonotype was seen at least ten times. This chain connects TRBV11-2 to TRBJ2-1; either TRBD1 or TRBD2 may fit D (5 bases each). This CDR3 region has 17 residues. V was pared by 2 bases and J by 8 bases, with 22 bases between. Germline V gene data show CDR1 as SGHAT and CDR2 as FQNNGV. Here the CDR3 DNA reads TGTGCCAGCAGCTTACGCTCCGGGACCCTGGGGGTACATGAGCAGTTCTTC. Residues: CASSLRSGTLGVHEQFF.

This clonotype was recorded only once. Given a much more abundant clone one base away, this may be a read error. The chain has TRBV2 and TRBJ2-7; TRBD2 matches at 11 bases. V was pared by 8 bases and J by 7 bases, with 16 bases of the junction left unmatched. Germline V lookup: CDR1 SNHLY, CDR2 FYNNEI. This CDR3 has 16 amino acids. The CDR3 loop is CASGDAGTSGRREQYF. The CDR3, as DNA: TGTGCCAGCGGCGATGCAGGGACTAGCGGACGCCGGGAGCAGTACTTC.

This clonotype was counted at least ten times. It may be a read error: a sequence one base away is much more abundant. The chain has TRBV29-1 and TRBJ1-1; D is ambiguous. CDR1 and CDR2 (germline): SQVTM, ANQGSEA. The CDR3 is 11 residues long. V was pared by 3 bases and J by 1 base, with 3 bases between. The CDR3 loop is CSVEENTEAFF. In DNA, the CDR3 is TGCAGCGTTGAGGAGAACACTGAAGCTTTCTTT.

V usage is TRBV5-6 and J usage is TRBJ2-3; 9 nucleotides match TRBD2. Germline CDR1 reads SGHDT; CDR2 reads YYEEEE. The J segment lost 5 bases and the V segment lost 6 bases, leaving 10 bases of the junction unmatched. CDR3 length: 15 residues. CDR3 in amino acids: CASTAGGGPGDTQYF. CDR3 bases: TGTGCCAGCACGGCGGGGGGGGGGCCCGGAGATACGCAGTATTTT.

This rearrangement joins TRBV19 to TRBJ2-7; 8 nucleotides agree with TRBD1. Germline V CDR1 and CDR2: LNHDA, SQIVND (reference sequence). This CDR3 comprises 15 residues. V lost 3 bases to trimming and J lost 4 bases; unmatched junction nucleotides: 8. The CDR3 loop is CASSMRAGGSYEQYF. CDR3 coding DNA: TGTGCCAGTAGTATGCGGGCAGGGGGCAGTTACGAGCAGTACTTC.

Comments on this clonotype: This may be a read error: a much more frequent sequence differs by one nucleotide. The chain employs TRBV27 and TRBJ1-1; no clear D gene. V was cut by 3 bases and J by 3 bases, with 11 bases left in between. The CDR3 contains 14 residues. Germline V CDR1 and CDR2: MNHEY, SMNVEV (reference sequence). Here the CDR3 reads CASSLLDGHTEAFF. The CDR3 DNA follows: TGTGCCAGCAGTTTGTTAGATGGGCACACTGAAGCTTTCTTT.